Described below is a single T cell receptor (beta chain) sequence and its context. Only in-frame clones appear in the TCRdb table, and some are missing; sequencing was by immunoSEQ multiplex PCR. The table records tens of thousands of clones, roughly 80% of them present only once. This sample is part of a study of siplizumab effects on memory and regulatory T cells. The sequenced material came from memory CD4+ T cells sorted from blood. The source of this sequence is a human donor in good health.

The CDR3 nucleotides are TGCGCCAGCAGCACCCCGGGCAGCTCCTACGAGCAGTACTTC. As protein: CASSTPGSSYEQYF. The chain recombines TRBV5-1 with TRBJ2-7; D is uncertain. Germline V lookup: CDR1 SGHRS, CDR2 YFSETQ. The ends were cut back, 4 bases at V and 0 bases at J, with 11 bases in the middle. The CDR3 consists of 14 residues.